The 27 T cell receptor beta chains below were found in one sample sequenced in a study of cytomegalovirus exposure and HLA in healthy donors (dated by TCRdb to 2016 to 2017). The library was produced with the immunoSEQ multiplex PCR assay. For the multiplex PCR, a mixture combining 60 forward primers for TCR Vbeta segments and 13 reverse primers for TCR Jbeta segments was used. TCRdb took over this immuneACCESS table, retaining in-frame rearrangements with V and J assigned. Such tables are incomplete; in checked studies, under half of the missing clones stem from an unresolved V gene, and the remainder is unexplained. The sample table holds tens of thousands of clones, of which around three quarters were seen once. The top ten hold about 1.4% of the sample. Sequencing was carried out using PBMCs. The origin of the receptors is a male donor in good health and CMV-seronegative.

This clone was observed a few times. Germline and junction disagree at one end, which may indicate a read error. The chain employs TRBV5-4 and TRBJ2-5; 10 nucleotides line up with TRBD2. The CDR3 is made up of 15 amino acids. Germline assignment: CDR1 SGHNT and CDR2 YYREEE (reference sequence). CDR3 sequence (DNA): TGCGCCAGCAGCCAAGGACTAGCGGACCAAGAGACCCAGTACTTC. Amino acid sequence: CASSQGLADQETQYF.

The gene calls are TRBV11-2 and TRBJ2-7, with 8 bases aligning to TRBD1. The CDR3 runs 18 residues. Trimming at V came to 1 base and at J to 6 bases, leaving 17 bases not matched to a gene. CDR1 SGHAT and CDR2 FQNNGV come from the germline V gene. The CDR3 DNA reads as TGTGCCAGCAGCTTAGGCATGCGTGTCAGGACAGGGTCCGGCGAGCAGTACTTC. It translates to CASSLGMRVRTGSGEQYF.

This clone was recorded once. The chain is built from TRBV19 and TRBJ1-3, with 7 bases identical to TRBD1. V lost 8 bases to trimming and J lost 4 bases; unmatched junction nucleotides: 11. This CDR3 is 15 amino acids long. CDR1 is LNHDA and CDR2 is SQIVND in the germline V gene (reference sequence). The DNA for the CDR3 is TGTGCCAGTCGAACAGGGGACCCCCCGGGAAACACCATATATTTT. Its translation is CASRTGDPPGNTIYF.

The V call is TRBV7-2, the J call TRBJ2-7; no clear D gene. Per germline, CDR1 SGHTA and CDR2 FQGNSA. The CDR3 sequence is 12 residues long. Trimming stripped 5 bases from V and 3 bases from J, with 8 bases between. CDR3 amino acids: CASSAVGYEQYF. The CDR3 bases are TGTGCCAGCAGCGCGGTAGGCTACGAGCAGTACTTC. The full variable domain, rest sourced from reference TRBV7-2 and TRBJ2-7, is GAGVSQSPSNKVTEKGKDVELRCDPISGHTALYWYRQSLGQGLEFLIYFQGNSAPDKSGLPSDRFSAERTGGSVSTLTIQRTQQEDSAVYLCASSAVGYEQYFGPGTRLTVT.

Here the CDR3 reads CASSLSVRNTEAFF. DNA for the CDR3: TGCGCCAGCAGCTTGTCGGTTCGGAACACTGAAGCTTTCTTT. The J gene is TRBJ1-1, the V gene TRBV5-1; D remains unclear. V lost 1 base to trimming and J lost 1 base, with 8 bases between them. This CDR3 has 14 amino acids. Germline V gene lookup returns CDR1 SGHRS and CDR2 YFSETQ. The variable domain in full, with the rest retrieved from reference TRBV5-1 and TRBJ1-1, is KAGVTQTPRYLIKTRGQQVTLSCSPISGHRSVSWYQQTPGQGLQFLFEYFSETQRNKGNFPGRFSGRQFSNSRSEMNVSTLELGDSALYLCASSLSVRNTEAFFGQGTRLTVV.

The gene calls are TRBV4-3 and TRBJ2-3, with 8 bases fitting TRBD1. Trimming at V came to 1 base and at J to 2 bases, leaving 5 bases not matched to a gene. The germline V gene has CDR1 LGHNA and CDR2 YSLEER. The CDR3 has 16 amino acids. CDR3 protein: CASSQGLGQATDTQYF. The CDR3 bases are TGCGCCAGCAGCCAAGGTTTGGGACAGGCCACAGATACGCAGTATTTT.

The chain has TRBV5-4 and TRBJ1-1; 9 bases align to TRBD1. The CDR3 has 20 amino acids. The V segment lost 0 bases and the J segment 3 bases; nucleotides outside the gene matches: 18. Germline assignment: CDR1 SGHNT and CDR2 YYREEE (reference sequence). CDR3 protein: CASSLDLKGQGITLDTEAFF. The CDR3 DNA reads as TGTGCCAGCAGCTTGGACCTAAAGGGACAGGGAATTACTTTAGACACTGAAGCTTTCTTT. Drawing the rest from reference TRBV5-4 and TRBJ1-1, the complete variable domain is ETGVTQSPTHLIKTRGQQVTLRCSSQSGHNTVSWYQQALGQGPQFIFQYYREEENGRGNFPPRFSGLQFPNYSSELNVNALELDDSALYLCASSLDLKGQGITLDTEAFFGQGTRLTVV.

The chain couples TRBV6-5 to TRBJ1-4; TRBD1 aligns across 10 bases. The germline V gene encodes CDR1 MNHEY and CDR2 SVGAGI. This CDR3 is 13 amino acids long. V shed 7 bases, J shed 15 bases, and the junction held 11 bases outside the gene matches. The CDR3 protein is CASTISGTGDLFF. The CDR3 nucleotides are TGTGCCAGCACTATCTCCGGGACAGGGGATTTGTTTTTT.

The gene calls are TRBV19 and TRBJ1-3; the D gene is possibly TRBD1 (5 bases). The CDR3 has 15 amino acids. Trimming took 7 bases from V and 0 from J, leaving 13 bases between them. CDR1 is LNHDA, CDR2 SQIVND, per germline (reference sequence). CDR3 protein: CASTLRTSSGNTIYF. The CDR3 DNA sequence: TGTGCCAGTACCCTACGGACAAGCTCTGGAAACACCATATATTTT.

The chain uses TRBV4-3 and TRBJ2-2; 10 bases are a match to TRBD1. This CDR3 is built from 15 residues. Germline loops: CDR1 LGHNA, CDR2 YSLEER. After removal of 0 bases from V and 14 bases from J, the junction contained 9 bases not matched to a gene. The CDR3 DNA reads as TGCGCCAGCAGCCAAGATAGGTTAGACAGGGGGCAACTGTTTTTT. It is translated as CASSQDRLDRGQLFF.

This chain links TRBV2 with TRBJ2-7, with 10 bases identical to TRBD2. Germline CDR1 is SNHLY and CDR2 is FYNNEI. J lost 4 bases, V lost 9 bases, and 6 bases had no gene match. The CDR3 spans 13 residues. CDR3 loop: CASNGLADYEQYF. DNA of the CDR3: TGTGCCAGTAACGGACTAGCGGATTACGAGCAGTACTTC.

This sequence joins TRBV7-9 and TRBJ1-4; TRBD1 matches at 10 bases. The CDR3 contains 15 residues. Germline V gives CDR1 SEHNR, CDR2 FQNEAQ (reference sequence). The ends lost 3 bases at V and 5 bases at J; junction bases unmatched: 3. CDR3 sequence: CASSLGTGENEKLFF. DNA of the CDR3: TGTGCCAGCAGCTTGGGGACAGGGGAGAATGAAAAACTGTTTTTT. The entire variable domain, with the rest obtained from reference TRBV7-9 and TRBJ1-4, is as follows: DTGVSQNPRHKITKRGQNVTFRCDPISEHNRLYWYRQTLGQGPEFLTYFQNEAQLEKSRLLSDRFSAERPKGSFSTLEIQRTEQGDSAMYLCASSLGTGENEKLFFGSGTQLSVL.

V and J are TRBV19 and TRBJ2-5; 9 nucleotides line up with TRBD2. Trimming cost V 6 bases and J 1 base; bases outside gene matches: 0. In germline, CDR1 is LNHDA, CDR2 SQIVND (reference sequence). The CDR3 has 13 residues. In nucleotides, the CDR3 is TGTGCCAGTAGGCGGGAGGGCCAAGAGACCCAGTACTTC. It translates to CASRREGQETQYF.

V and J are TRBV7-3 and TRBJ2-3; 7 bases map to TRBD1. Trimming cost V 5 bases and J 6 bases; bases outside gene matches: 8. The CDR3 consists of 14 residues. Per germline, CDR1 SGHTA and CDR2 FQGTGA. The CDR3 DNA follows: TGTGCCAGCAGCAGATCCGGGACAGACGATACGCAGTATTTT. Translated: CASSRSGTDDTQYF.

The chain recombines TRBV28 with TRBJ1-2, with TRBD1 as a possible D gene (6 bases). V was shortened by 7 bases and J by 6 bases, with 15 bases between the two germline ends. The CDR3 has 13 residues. Germline V gene sequence: CDR1 MDHEN, CDR2 SYDVKM. The CDR3 loop is CASIGGGRDGYTF. The CDR3 DNA is TGTGCCAGCATCGGGGGGGGGCGCGATGGCTACACCTTC.

This rearrangement joins TRBV11-2 to TRBJ1-5; D not resolved. The CDR3 runs 13 residues. Trimming left V 0 bases short and J 7 bases short, with 7 bases between. From germline, CDR1 is SGHAT and CDR2 FQNNGV. CDR3: CASSLDRRQPQHF. The CDR3, as DNA: TGTGCCAGCAGCTTAGACCGTCGGCAGCCCCAGCATTTT. The full variable domain, with the rest looked up from reference TRBV11-2 and TRBJ1-5, is EAGVAQSPRYKIIEKRQSVAFWCNPISGHATLYWYQQILGQGPKLLIQFQNNGVVDDSQLPKDRFSAERLKGVDSTLKIQPAKLEDSAVYLCASSLDRRQPQHFGDGTRLSIL.

The V call is TRBV9, the J call TRBJ2-1, with 11 nucleotides matching TRBD2. CDR1 is SGDLS, CDR2 YYNGEE, per germline. This CDR3 contains 17 residues. V trimming: 2 bases; J trimming: 2 bases; junction bases outside the gene matches: 6. CDR3 in amino acids: CASSVIAGGLAYNEQFF. The CDR3 nucleotides read TGTGCCAGCAGCGTTATAGCGGGAGGGTTAGCCTACAATGAGCAGTTCTTC.

The J gene is TRBJ1-4, the V gene TRBV5-1; 8 nucleotides match TRBD1. V was clipped by 2 bases and J by 8 bases; unmatched bases: 5. Germline V gives CDR1 SGHRS, CDR2 YFSETQ. This CDR3 has 14 residues. The CDR3 here is CASSFWTGHEKLFF. The CDR3 region has the DNA TGCGCCAGCAGCTTTTGGACAGGGCACGAAAAACTGTTTTTT.

DNA of the CDR3: TGTGCCAGCAGCATGACAGGGGGAATAGGTGAAGCTTTCTTT. This gives the protein CASSMTGGIGEAFF. The chain joins TRBV6-5 to TRBJ1-1, with 9 positions matching TRBD1. CDR3 length: 14 residues. After removal of 6 bases from V and 7 bases from J, the junction contained 9 bases not matched to a gene. Looked up from germline, CDR1 is MNHEY and CDR2 is SVGAGI.

J is TRBJ2-7 and V is TRBV10-1; a weak D match, TRBD1 (6 bases). Germline-derived CDR1 and CDR2 are WNHNN and SYGVQD (reference sequence). CDR3 length: 11 amino acids. Trimming shortened V by 8 bases and J by 6 bases, and 11 bases separated the two germline ends. CDR3 DNA sequence: TGCGCCAGCCCTACAGGGATCGAGCAGTACTTC. Translating it yields CASPTGIEQYF.

The rearrangement links TRBV4-3 to TRBJ2-1, with TRBD2 matching 16 bases. Per the germline V gene, CDR1 is LGHNA and CDR2 is YSLEER. The CDR3 length is 18 residues. The V segment lost 4 bases and the J segment 9 bases; nucleotides outside the gene matches: 12. DNA of the CDR3: TGCGCCAGCAGCCGCCTCTCCGGGGGACTAGCGGGGGGGCGTGAGCAGTTCTTC. It translates to CASSRLSGGLAGGREQFF.

This chain joins TRBV6-1 and TRBJ1-5, with D possibly being TRBD1 (5 bases). The CDR3 covers 13 residues. Trimming pared 6 bases from V and 2 bases from J, leaving 8 bases between. From germline, CDR1 is MNHNS and CDR2 SASEGT. The CDR3: CASRGGGNQPQHF. As DNA, the CDR3 is TGTGCCAGCAGGGGGGGAGGCAATCAGCCCCAGCATTTT.

The rearrangement uses TRBV7-8 and TRBJ2-5, with 7 bases matching TRBD2. After removal of 6 bases from V and 4 bases from J, the junction contained 14 bases not matched to a gene. The CDR3 runs 16 residues. Germline loops: CDR1 SGHVS, CDR2 FQNEAQ. CDR3 in DNA: TGTGCCAGCAGTCCTCGGGATGCGGGAGTGATAGAGACCCAGTACTTC. Translated, it gives CASSPRDAGVIETQYF.

In its sample, this clone was seen a few times. The J gene is TRBJ1-2, the V gene TRBV7-2; 9 positions match TRBD1. CDR3 length: 15 amino acids. CDR1 and CDR2 from the germline V gene are SGHTA and FQGNSA. Trimming at V came to 5 bases and at J to 4 bases, leaving 8 bases not matched to a gene. In nucleotides, the CDR3 is TGTGCCAGCAGCGAAGGACAGGGGACACCCTATGGCTACACCTTC. Translated, it gives CASSEGQGTPYGYTF.

This clone has a single count. This chain connects TRBV4-3 to TRBJ1-1; D is possibly TRBD1 (6 bases). Trimming shortened V by 1 base and J by 0 bases, and 12 bases separated the two germline ends. CDR3 size: 16 residues. The germline V gene encodes CDR1 LGHNA and CDR2 YSLEER. CDR3 in amino acids: CASSQGPDRMNTEAFF. CDR3 nucleotides: TGCGCCAGCAGCCAAGGCCCAGACAGGATGAACACTGAAGCTTTCTTT.

The V gene is TRBV7-2, the J gene TRBJ1-1; no clear D gene. Germline V CDR1 and CDR2: SGHTA, FQGNSA. This CDR3 comprises 16 residues. V dropped 1 base and J dropped 3 bases, with 15 bases sitting between them. CDR3 in amino acids: CASSLDGQLWYTEAFF. As DNA, the CDR3 is TGTGCCAGCAGCTTAGATGGCCAGTTATGGTACACTGAAGCTTTCTTT.

The J gene is TRBJ1-1, the V gene TRBV28, with a tentative D call TRBD1 (5 bases). This CDR3 has 12 residues. Between the trimmed V and J ends, which lost 5 bases and 9 bases, there was a span of 13 bases. Germline V gives CDR1 MDHEN, CDR2 SYDVKM. The CDR3 reads CASSERGVQAFF. DNA for the CDR3: TGTGCCAGCAGTGAGCGGGGGGTTCAAGCTTTCTTT.